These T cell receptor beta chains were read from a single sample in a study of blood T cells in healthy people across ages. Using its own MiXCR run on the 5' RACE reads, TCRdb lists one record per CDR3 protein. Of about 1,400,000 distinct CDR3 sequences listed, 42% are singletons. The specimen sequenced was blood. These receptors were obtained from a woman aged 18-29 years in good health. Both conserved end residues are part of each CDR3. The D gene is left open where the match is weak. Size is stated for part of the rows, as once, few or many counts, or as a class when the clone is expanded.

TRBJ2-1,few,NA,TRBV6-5,CASRLAGTPYNEQFF,TGTGCCAGCAGATTAGCCGGGACACCTTACAATGAGCAGTTCTTC
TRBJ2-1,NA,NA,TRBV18,CASSPPMAGYNEQFF,TGTGCCAGCTCACCACCGATGGCAGGGTACAATGAGCAGTTCTTC
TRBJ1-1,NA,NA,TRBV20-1,CSARPFPSEAFF,TGCAGTGCTAGACCGTTCCCTTCCGAAGCTTTCTTT
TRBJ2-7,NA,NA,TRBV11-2,CASSVIGGDSYGQYF,TGTGCCAGCAGCGTTATTGGCGGGGACTCCTACGGGCAGTACTTC
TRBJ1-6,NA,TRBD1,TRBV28,CASIADRKNSPLHF,TGTGCCAGCATCGCGGACAGGAAAAATTCACCCCTCCACTTT
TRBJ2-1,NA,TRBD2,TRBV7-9,CASSLWSVLAGLSRDEQFF,TGTGCCAGCAGCTTATGGAGTGTGCTAGCGGGCCTGTCTCGGGATGAGCAGTTCTTC
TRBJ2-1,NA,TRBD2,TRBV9,CASSVAPGLAYNEQFF,TGTGCCAGCAGCGTAGCTCCGGGACTAGCGTACAATGAGCAGTTCTTC
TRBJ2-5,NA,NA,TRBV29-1,CSVGTGEVSGRVYF,TGCAGCGTCGGGACAGGGGAAGTTAGCGGGAGGGTGTACTTC
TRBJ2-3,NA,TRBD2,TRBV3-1,CASSHSGVSTDTQYF,TGTGCCAGCAGCCATAGCGGGGTTAGCACAGATACGCAGTATTTT
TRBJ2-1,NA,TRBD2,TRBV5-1,CASSTLAGASGGNEQFF,TGCGCCAGCAGCACACTAGCGGGGGCGTCTGGGGGGAATGAGCAGTTCTTC
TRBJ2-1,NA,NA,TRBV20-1,CSARDIQGYSGQFF,TGCAGTGCTAGAGATATCCAGGGCTATTCAGGGCAGTTCTTC
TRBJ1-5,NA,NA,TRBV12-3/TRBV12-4,CASSTSGRNQPQHF,TGTGCCAGCAGTACCTCAGGGCGCAATCAGCCCCAGCATTTT
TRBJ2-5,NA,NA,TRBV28,CASCERETQYF,TGTGCCAGCTGTGAGCGCGAGACCCAGTACTTC
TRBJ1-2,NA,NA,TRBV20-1,CSASVWTENLAGYTF,TGCAGTGCGTCCGTTTGGACAGAAAACTTAGCTGGCTACACCTTC
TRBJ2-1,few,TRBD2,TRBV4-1,CASRDPGLASSHNEQFF,TGCGCCAGCAGGGACCCGGGACTAGCTTCGTCCCACAATGAGCAGTTCTTC
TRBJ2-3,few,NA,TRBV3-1,CASSQALMGFSTDTQYF,TGTGCCAGCAGCCAAGCCTTAATGGGGTTTTCCACAGATACGCAGTATTTT
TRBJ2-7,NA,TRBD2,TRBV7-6,CASSLSGSGGSYEQYF,TGTGCCAGCAGCTTATCTGGGAGCGGGGGTTCCTACGAGCAGTACTTC
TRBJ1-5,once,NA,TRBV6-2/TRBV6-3,CASSYADSNQPQHF,TGTGCCAGCAGTTACGCGGACAGCAATCAGCCCCAGCATTTT
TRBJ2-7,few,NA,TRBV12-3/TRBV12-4,CASSLNSLGYEQYF,TGTGCCAGCAGTTTAAACTCTCTCGGCTACGAGCAGTACTTC
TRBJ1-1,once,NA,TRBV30,CAWTRDPNTEAFF,TGTGCCTGGACCAGGGATCCGAACACTGAAGCTTTCTTT
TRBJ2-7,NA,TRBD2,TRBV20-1,CSANTPWREGQSADEQYF,TGCAGTGCTAATACTCCGTGGCGGGAGGGCCAAAGTGCCGACGAGCAGTACTTC
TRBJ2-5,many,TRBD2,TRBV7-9,CASSPDRTSLLQETQYF,TGTGCCAGCAGCCCCGATCGGACTAGCCTACTCCAAGAGACCCAGTACTTC
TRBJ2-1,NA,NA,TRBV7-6,CASSPQRSPYNEQFF,TGTGCCAGCAGCCCCCAGCGGAGCCCCTACAATGAGCAGTTCTTC
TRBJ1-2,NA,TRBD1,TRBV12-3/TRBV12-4,CASSKGQMYGYTF,TGTGCCAGCAGCAAGGGACAGATGTATGGCTACACCTTC
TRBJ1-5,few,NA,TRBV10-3,CATQEGMPPNQPQHF,TGTGCCACTCAAGAGGGAATGCCGCCGAATCAGCCCCAGCATTTT
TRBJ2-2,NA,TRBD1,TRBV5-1,CASSWTDRGTGELFF,TGCGCCAGCAGCTGGACGGACAGGGGGACCGGGGAGCTGTTTTTT
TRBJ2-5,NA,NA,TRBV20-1,CSASDNRQETQYF,TGCAGTGCTAGCGACAACCGCCAAGAGACCCAGTACTTC
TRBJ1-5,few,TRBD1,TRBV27,CASKRTGGYQPQHF,TGTGCCAGTAAGAGGACAGGTGGCTATCAGCCCCAGCATTTT
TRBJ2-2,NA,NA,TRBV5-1,CASFNENTGELFF,TGCGCCAGCTTTAACGAGAACACCGGGGAGCTGTTTTTT
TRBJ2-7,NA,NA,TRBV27,CASSLLGGPHYEQYF,TGTGCCAGCAGTTTATTGGGGGGGCCCCACTACGAGCAGTACTTC
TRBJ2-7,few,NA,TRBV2,CASSAGQTGSYEQYF,TGTGCCAGCAGTGCAGGCCAGACGGGTAGCTACGAGCAGTACTTC
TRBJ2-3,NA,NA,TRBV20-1,CSATGDTTDTQYF,TGCAGTGCTACCGGAGATACCACAGATACGCAGTATTTT
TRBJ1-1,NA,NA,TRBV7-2,CASSVGAMNTEAFF,TGTGCCAGCAGCGTAGGAGCAATGAACACTGAAGCTTTCTTT
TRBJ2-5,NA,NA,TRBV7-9,CASCAAGGETQYF,TGTGCCAGCTGTGCGGCGGGTGGAGAGACCCAGTACTTC
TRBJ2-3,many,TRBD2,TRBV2,CASGLAGTTDTQYF,TGTGCCAGCGGACTAGCGGGGACCACAGATACGCAGTATTTT
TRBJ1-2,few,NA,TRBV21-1,CASSGQGACDYGYTF,TGTGCCAGCAGCGGACAGGGGGCATGTGACTATGGCTACACCTTC
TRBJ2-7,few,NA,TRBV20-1,CSAGLAEQYF,TGCAGTGCTGGGTTGGCCGAGCAGTACTTC
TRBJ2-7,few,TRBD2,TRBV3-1,CASSQGGPGGRSYEQYF,TGTGCCAGCAGCCAAGGCGGACCGGGAGGGCGATCCTACGAGCAGTACTTC
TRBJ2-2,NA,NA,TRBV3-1,CASSQDFGWASTGELFF,TGTGCCAGCAGCCAAGATTTCGGGTGGGCGAGCACCGGGGAGCTGTTTTTT
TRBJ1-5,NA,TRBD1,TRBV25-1,CASSDPTTGGDQPQHF,TGTGCCAGCAGTGACCCCACGACAGGGGGAGACCAGCCCCAGCATTTT
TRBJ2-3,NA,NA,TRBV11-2,CASSLGVGGSTDTQYF,TGTGCCAGCAGCTTAGGCGTTGGCGGTAGCACAGATACGCAGTATTTT
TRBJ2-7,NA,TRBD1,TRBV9,CTSSLRTGGSFSYEQYF,TGTACCAGCAGCCTTCGGACAGGGGGTTCATTCTCCTACGAGCAGTACTTC
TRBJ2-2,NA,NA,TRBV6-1,CASSEGVAGAGELFF,TGTGCCAGCAGTGAAGGGGTAGCCGGCGCCGGGGAGCTGTTTTTT
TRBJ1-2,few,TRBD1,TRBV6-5,CASSSLTGNYGYTF,TGTGCCAGCAGCTCGTTGACAGGGAACTATGGCTACACCTTC
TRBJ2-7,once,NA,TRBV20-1,CSATQGNEQYF,TGCAGTGCTACCCAGGGCAATGAGCAGTACTTC
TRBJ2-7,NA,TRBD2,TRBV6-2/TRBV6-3,CASSYKRTSGTYEQYF,TGTGCCAGCAGTTACAAGAGGACTAGCGGCACCTACGAGCAGTACTTC
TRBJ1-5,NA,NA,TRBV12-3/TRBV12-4,CASRRDSLGQPQHF,TGTGCCAGCAGACGTGACAGCCTCGGCCAGCCCCAGCATTTT
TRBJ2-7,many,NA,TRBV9,CASSVDGQGLYEQYF,TGTGCCAGCAGCGTAGATGGTCAGGGACTCTACGAGCAGTACTTC
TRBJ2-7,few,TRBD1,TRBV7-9,CASSLATGRGEQYF,TGTGCCAGCAGCTTAGCGACAGGGCGCGGCGAGCAGTACTTC
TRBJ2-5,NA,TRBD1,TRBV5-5,CASSMDRVGTQYF,TGTGCCAGCAGCATGGACAGGGTGGGGACCCAGTACTTC
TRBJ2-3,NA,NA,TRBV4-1,CASSQVRGWSTDTQYF,TGCGCCAGCAGCCAAGTAAGGGGGTGGAGCACAGATACGCAGTATTTT
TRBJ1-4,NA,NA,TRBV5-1,CASSLASGTELFF,TGCGCCAGCAGCTTGGCTTCCGGGACTGAACTGTTTTTT
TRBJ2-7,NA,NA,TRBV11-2,CASSFISGGNSYEQYF,TGTGCCAGCAGCTTCATTAGCGGAGGGAACTCCTACGAGCAGTACTTC
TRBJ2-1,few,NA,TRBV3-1,CASSQTLYNEQFF,TGTGCCAGCAGCCAAACCCTATACAATGAGCAGTTCTTC
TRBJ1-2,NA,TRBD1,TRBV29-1,CCVQDREPGYTF,TGCTGCGTCCAGGACAGGGAACCTGGCTACACCTTC
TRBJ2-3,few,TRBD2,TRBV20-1,CSPLAGANTYTQYF,TGCAGTCCATTAGCGGGGGCCAACACCTATACGCAGTATTTT
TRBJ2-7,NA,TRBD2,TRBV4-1,CASSQAGTSGRAGNEQYF,TGCGCCAGCAGCCAAGCCGGGACTAGCGGGAGGGCCGGCAATGAGCAGTACTTC
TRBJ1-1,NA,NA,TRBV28,CASTLVGGLREAFF,TGTGCCAGCACTTTGGTGGGGGGCCTCCGAGAAGCTTTCTTT